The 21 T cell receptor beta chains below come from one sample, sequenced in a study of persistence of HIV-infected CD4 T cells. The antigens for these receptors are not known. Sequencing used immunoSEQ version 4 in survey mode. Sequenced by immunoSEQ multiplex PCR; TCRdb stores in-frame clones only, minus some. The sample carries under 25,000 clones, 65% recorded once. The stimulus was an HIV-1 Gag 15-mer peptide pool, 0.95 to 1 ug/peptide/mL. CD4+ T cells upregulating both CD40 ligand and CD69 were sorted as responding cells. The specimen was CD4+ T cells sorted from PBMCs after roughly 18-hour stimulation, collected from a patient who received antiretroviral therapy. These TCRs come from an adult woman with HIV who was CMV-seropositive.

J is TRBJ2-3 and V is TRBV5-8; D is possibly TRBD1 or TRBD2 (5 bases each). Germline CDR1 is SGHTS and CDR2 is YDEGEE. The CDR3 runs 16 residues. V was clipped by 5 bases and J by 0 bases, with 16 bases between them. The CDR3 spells CASRRGTGGSTDTQYF. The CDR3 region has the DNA TGTGCCAGCAGACGTGGGACCGGAGGAAGCACAGATACGCAGTATTTT.

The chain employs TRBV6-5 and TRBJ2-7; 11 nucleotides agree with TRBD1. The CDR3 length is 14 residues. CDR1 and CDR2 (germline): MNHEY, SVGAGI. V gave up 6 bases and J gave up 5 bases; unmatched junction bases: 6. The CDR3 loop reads CASRRDRGGDEQYV. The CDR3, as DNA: TGTGCCAGCAGGAGGGACAGGGGGGGAGACGAGCAGTACGTC.

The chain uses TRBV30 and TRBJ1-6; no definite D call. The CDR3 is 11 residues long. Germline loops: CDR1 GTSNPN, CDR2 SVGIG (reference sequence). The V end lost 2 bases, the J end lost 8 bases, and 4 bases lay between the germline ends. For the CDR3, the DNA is TGTGCCTGGAGTCGCGATTCACCCCTCCACTTT. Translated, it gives CAWSRDSPLHF. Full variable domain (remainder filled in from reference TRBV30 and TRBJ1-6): SQTIHQWPATLVQPVGSPLSLECTVEGTSNPNLYWYRQAAGRGLQLLFYSVGIGQISSEVPQNLSASRPQDRQFILSSKKLLLSDSGFYLCAWSRDSPLHFGNGTRLTVT.

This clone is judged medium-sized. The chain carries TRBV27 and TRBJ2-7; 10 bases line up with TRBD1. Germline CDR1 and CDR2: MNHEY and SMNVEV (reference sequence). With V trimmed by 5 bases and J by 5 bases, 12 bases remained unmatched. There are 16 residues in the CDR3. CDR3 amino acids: CASSTITGQGNHEQYF. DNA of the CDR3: TGTGCCAGCAGTACTATAACGGGACAGGGGAACCACGAGCAGTACTTC.

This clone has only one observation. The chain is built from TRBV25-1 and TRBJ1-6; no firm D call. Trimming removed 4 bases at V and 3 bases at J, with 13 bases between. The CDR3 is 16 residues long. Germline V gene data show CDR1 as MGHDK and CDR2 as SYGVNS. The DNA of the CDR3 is TGTGCCAGCAGTGGATCCAGGATGCTCTATAATTCACCCCTCCACTTT. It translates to CASSGSRMLYNSPLHF.

The DNA of the CDR3 is TGTGCCAGCAGCCGGACAGGGGGGTCGACTGAAGCTTTCTTT. It codes for CASSRTGGSTEAFF. This rearrangement joins TRBV7-6 to TRBJ1-1; 10 bases agree with TRBD1. There are 14 residues in the CDR3. Germline trimming cut 5 bases from V and 5 bases from J; bases unmatched to any gene: 5. CDR1 SGHVS and CDR2 FNYEAQ come from the germline V gene.

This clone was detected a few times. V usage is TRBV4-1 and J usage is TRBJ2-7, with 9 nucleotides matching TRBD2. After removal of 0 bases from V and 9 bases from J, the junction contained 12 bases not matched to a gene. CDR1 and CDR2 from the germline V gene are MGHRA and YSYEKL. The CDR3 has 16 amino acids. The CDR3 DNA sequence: TGCGCCAGCAGCCAAGATTCGCCTAGCGGGATAAATGGGCAGTACTTC. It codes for CASSQDSPSGINGQYF.

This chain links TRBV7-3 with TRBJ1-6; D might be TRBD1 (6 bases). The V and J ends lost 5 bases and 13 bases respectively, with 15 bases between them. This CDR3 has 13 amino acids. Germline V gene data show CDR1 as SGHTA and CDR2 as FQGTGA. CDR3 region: CASSNLQGGPLHF. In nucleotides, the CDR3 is TGTGCCAGCAGCAATCTACAGGGCGGGCCCCTCCACTTT.

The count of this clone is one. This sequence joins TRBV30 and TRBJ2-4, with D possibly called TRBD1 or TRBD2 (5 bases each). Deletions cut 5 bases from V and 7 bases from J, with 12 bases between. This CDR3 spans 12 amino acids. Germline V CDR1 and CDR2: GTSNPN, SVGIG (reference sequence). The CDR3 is CAWGGSNNIQYF. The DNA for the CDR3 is TGTGCCTGGGGGGGTTCTAATAACATTCAGTACTTC.

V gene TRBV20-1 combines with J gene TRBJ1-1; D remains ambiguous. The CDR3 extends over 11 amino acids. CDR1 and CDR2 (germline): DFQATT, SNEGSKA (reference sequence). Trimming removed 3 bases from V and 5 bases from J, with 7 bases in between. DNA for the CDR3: TGCAGTGCTAGTTGGGGAACTGAAGCTTTCTTT. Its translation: CSASWGTEAFF.

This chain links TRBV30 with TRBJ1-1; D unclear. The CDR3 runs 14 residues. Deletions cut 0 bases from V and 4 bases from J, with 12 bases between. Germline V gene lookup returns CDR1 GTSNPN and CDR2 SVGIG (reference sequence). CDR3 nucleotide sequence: TGTGCCTGGAGTGTCAGTGTCTGGGGCACTGAAGCTTTCTTT. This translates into CAWSVSVWGTEAFF.

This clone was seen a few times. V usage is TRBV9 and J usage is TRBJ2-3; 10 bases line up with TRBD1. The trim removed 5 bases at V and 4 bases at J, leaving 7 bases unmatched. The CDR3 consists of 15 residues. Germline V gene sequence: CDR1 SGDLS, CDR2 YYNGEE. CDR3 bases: TGTGCCAGCAGAGAGACAGGGGGCATCGCAGATACGCAGTATTTT. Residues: CASRETGGIADTQYF.

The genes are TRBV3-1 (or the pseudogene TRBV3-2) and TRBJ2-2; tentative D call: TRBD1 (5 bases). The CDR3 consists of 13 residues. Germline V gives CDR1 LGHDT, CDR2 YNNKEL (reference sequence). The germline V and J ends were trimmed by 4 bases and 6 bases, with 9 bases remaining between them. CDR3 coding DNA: TGTGCCAGCAGCCCGCCAGGGTCCGGGGAGCTGTTTTTT. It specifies CASSPPGSGELFF.

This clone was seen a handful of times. The CDR3 region has the DNA TGTGCCAGCAGTTGGGGGTGGGGCAATGAGCAGTTCTTC. As protein: CASSWGWGNEQFF. V usage is TRBV12-3 or TRBV12-4 and J usage is TRBJ2-1, with D possibly being TRBD1 or TRBD2 (5 bases each). This CDR3 is built from 13 residues. Trimming removed 4 bases at V and 6 bases at J, with 10 bases between.

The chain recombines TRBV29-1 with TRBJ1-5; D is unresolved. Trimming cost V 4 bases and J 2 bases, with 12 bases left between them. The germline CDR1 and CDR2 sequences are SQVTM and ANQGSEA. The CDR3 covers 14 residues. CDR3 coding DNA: TGCAGCGTTGTAGAGCAGTCGGGCAATCAGCCCCAGCATTTT. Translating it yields CSVVEQSGNQPQHF.

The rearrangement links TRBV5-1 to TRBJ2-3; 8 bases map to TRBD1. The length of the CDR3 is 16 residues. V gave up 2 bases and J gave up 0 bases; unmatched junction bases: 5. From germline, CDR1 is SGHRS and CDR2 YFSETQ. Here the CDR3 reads CASSLTRTGSTDTQYF. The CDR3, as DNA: TGCGCCAGCAGCTTAACACGGACAGGGAGCACAGATACGCAGTATTTT.

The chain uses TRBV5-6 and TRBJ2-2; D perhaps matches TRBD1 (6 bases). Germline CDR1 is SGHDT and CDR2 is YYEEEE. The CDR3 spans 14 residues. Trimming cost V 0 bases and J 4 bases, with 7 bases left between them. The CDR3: CASSLDRVTGELFF. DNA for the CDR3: TGTGCCAGCAGCTTGGACAGGGTCACCGGGGAGCTGTTTTTT.

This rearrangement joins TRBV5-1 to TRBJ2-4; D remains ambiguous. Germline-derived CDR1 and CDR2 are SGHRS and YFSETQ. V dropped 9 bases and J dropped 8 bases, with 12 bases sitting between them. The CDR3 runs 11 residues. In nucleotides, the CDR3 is TGCGCCACCTCAGATTTGGACATTCAGTACTTC. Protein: CATSDLDIQYF.

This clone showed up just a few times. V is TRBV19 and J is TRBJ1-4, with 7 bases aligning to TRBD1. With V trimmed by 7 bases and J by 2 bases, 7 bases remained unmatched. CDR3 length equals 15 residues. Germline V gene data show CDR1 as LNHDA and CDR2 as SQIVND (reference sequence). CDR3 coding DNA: TGTGCCAGTACAAGGGGGCTTAAGACTAATGAAAAACTGTTTTTT. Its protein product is CASTRGLKTNEKLFF.

CDR3 protein: CASSPGTLNTGELFF. The CDR3 DNA reads as TGTGCCAGCAGTCCCGGGACACTGAACACCGGGGAGCTGTTTTTT. The genes are TRBV5-4 and TRBJ2-2; a possible D gene is TRBD1 (6 bases). V was pared by 5 bases and J by 1 base, with 12 bases between. From germline, CDR1 is SGHNT and CDR2 YYREEE (reference sequence). The CDR3 is made up of 15 amino acids.

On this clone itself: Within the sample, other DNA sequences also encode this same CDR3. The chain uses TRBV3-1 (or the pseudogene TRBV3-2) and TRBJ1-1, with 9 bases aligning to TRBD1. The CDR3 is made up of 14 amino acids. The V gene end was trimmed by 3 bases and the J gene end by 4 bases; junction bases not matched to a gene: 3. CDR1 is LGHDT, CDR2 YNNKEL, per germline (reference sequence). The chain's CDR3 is CASSHTTGGTEAFF. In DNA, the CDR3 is TGTGCCAGCAGCCACACGACAGGGGGCACTGAAGCTTTCTTT.